These 17 T cell receptor beta chains were sequenced from one sample in a study of T cell repertoires in aging, cancer and after chemotherapy. The template was genomic DNA from peripheral blood, not RNA. Rearranged V-D-J TRB sequences were amplified with a mixed TRB-A/B primer pool. TCRdb recomputed calls from the multiplex PCR reads with MiXCR, one row per CDR3 protein. The table lists about 12,000 distinct CDR3 sequences, 31% of them singletons. Sequenced: blood. The origin of the receptors is a human donor in good health. The donor label of this sample is uncertain.

This clonotype came up a few times. V usage is TRBV12-3 or TRBV12-4 and J usage is TRBJ1-5; D is unresolved. This CDR3 is built from 14 residues. Trimming removed 5 bases at V and 2 bases at J, with 10 bases between. CDR3 coding DNA: TGTGCCAGCAGTGCAGCTGGGGGCAATCAGCCCCAGCATTTT. It specifies CASSAAGGNQPQHF.

V is TRBV10-3 and J is TRBJ2-3; D might be TRBD2 (6 bases). Between the trimmed V and J ends, which lost 6 bases and 4 bases, there was a span of 11 bases. Germline loops: CDR1 ENHRY, CDR2 SYGVKD. The CDR3 contains 13 residues. CDR3 amino acids: CAIRPGEADTQYF. In nucleotides, the CDR3 is TGTGCCATCAGGCCGGGGGAGGCAGATACGCAGTATTTT.

CDR3 in amino acids: CASSPDAGGGGTYNEQFF. The CDR3 region has the DNA TGTGCCAGCAGTCCCGACGCAGGCGGCGGGGGGACCTACAATGAGCAGTTCTTC. This chain connects TRBV27 to TRBJ2-1, with 8 bases that match TRBD2. Germline V gene lookup returns CDR1 MNHEY and CDR2 SMNVEV (reference sequence). Germline trimming cut 5 bases from V and 2 bases from J; bases unmatched to any gene: 14. The CDR3 length is 18 residues.

Only one count was recorded for this clonotype. A much larger clone is a single base away; this may be a read error. The chain is built from TRBV13 and TRBJ2-7; 9 bases agree with TRBD1. Germline assignment: CDR1 PRHDT and CDR2 FYEKMQ (reference sequence). V lost 5 bases, J lost 10 bases, and 6 bases stayed unmatched. The CDR3 contains 12 residues. The DNA for the CDR3 is TGTGCCAGCAGCGTCGGACAGGGGTCACAGTACTTC. It translates to CASSVGQGSQYF.

CDR3 DNA: TGCGCCAGCAGCCCGACTAGCGGGCGATGGGAGCAGTACTTC. Amino acids: CASSPTSGRWEQYF. V gene TRBV5-1 combines with J gene TRBJ2-7; 10 bases are shared with TRBD2. CDR1 and CDR2 from the germline V gene are SGHRS and YFSETQ. CDR3 size: 14 residues. J gave up 7 bases and V 4 bases, and 8 bases lay outside the gene matches. The full variable domain, with the rest looked up from reference TRBV5-1 and TRBJ2-7, is KAGVTQTPRYLIKTRGQQVTLSCSPISGHRSVSWYQQTPGQGLQFLFEYFSETQRNKGNFPGRFSGRQFSNSRSEMNVSTLELGDSALYLCASSPTSGRWEQYFGPGTRLTVT.

This clonotype was detected a few times. The J gene is TRBJ2-7, the V gene TRBV12-3 or TRBV12-4, with 7 bases aligning to TRBD1. The CDR3 sequence is 14 residues long. Trimming removed 5 bases from V and 5 bases from J; junction bases left unmatched: 9. For the CDR3, the DNA is TGTGCCAGCAGTCCGACAGGGACCCAACACGAGCAGTACTTC. Amino acids: CASSPTGTQHEQYF.

This chain joins TRBV27 and TRBJ1-2, with TRBD1 identical over 9 bases. Germline V gene sequence: CDR1 MNHEY, CDR2 SMNVEV (reference sequence). The V segment lost 4 bases and the J segment 2 bases; nucleotides outside the gene matches: 5. The CDR3 is made up of 15 amino acids. CDR3 residues: CASSSLGQGNYGYTF. Written as DNA, the CDR3 is TGTGCCAGCAGTTCCCTCGGACAGGGGAACTATGGCTACACCTTC.

In its sample, this clonotype was seen a few times. This rearrangement joins TRBV19 to TRBJ2-5, with 11 bases fitting TRBD1. The length of the CDR3 is 16 residues. Trimming took 1 base from V and 1 from J; bases not matched to a gene: 2. The germline V gene has CDR1 LNHDA and CDR2 SQIVND (reference sequence). CDR3 nucleotide sequence: TGTGCCAGTAGTATAGGGGGACAGGGGGGCCAAGAGACCCAGTACTTC. Encoded protein: CASSIGGQGGQETQYF.

This clonotype was seen more than once but under ten times. J is TRBJ1-5 and V is TRBV5-5, with TRBD1 as a possible D gene (5 bases). V gave up 0 bases and J gave up 4 bases, with 17 bases separating them. CDR1 SGHKS and CDR2 YYEKEE come from the germline V gene (reference sequence). The CDR3 has 17 amino acids. This CDR3 reads CASSLAQGEVGNQPQHF. In DNA form, the CDR3 reads TGTGCCAGCAGCTTGGCCCAGGGAGAAGTTGGAAATCAGCCCCAGCATTTT.

The chain combines TRBV6-2 or TRBV6-3 with TRBJ2-1; no reliable D call. V lost 5 bases to trimming and J lost 3 bases, with 2 bases between them. The CDR3 is 11 residues long. The germline CDR1 and CDR2 sequences are MNHEY and SVGEGT. In nucleotides, the CDR3 is TGTGCCAGCAGTATCTACAATGAGCAGTTCTTC. This gives the protein CASSIYNEQFF.

The chain employs TRBV6-1 and TRBJ1-5, with no clear D. The length of the CDR3 is 15 residues. V was pared by 2 bases and J by 2 bases, with 10 bases between. Germline V CDR1 and CDR2: MNHNS, SASEGT. CDR3 sequence reads: CASSELRGGNQPQHF. The CDR3 bases are TGTGCCAGCAGTGAACTTCGGGGAGGCAATCAGCCCCAGCATTTT.

This sequence joins TRBV18 and TRBJ2-1; no definite D call. Trimming cost V 5 bases and J 4 bases, with 6 bases left between them. The CDR3 sequence is 12 residues long. Germline values: CDR1 KGHSH, CDR2 LQKENI. CDR3 protein: CASSGEYNEQFF. CDR3 nucleotides: TGTGCCAGCTCAGGGGAATACAATGAGCAGTTCTTC.

The chain uses TRBV6-6 and TRBJ1-2; the D is unclear. This CDR3 comprises 14 residues. CDR1 is MNHNY, CDR2 SVGAGI, per germline (reference sequence). V was trimmed by 2 bases and J by 8 bases, leaving 15 bases between them. The chain's CDR3 is CASSYQHGFGGYTF. The DNA of the CDR3 is TGTGCCAGCAGTTACCAACATGGCTTTGGAGGCTACACCTTC.

The J gene is TRBJ2-1, the V gene TRBV7-2; 7 nucleotides line up with TRBD1. Germline CDR1 SGHTA, CDR2 FQGNSA. CDR3 length: 14 amino acids. J lost 5 bases, V lost 6 bases, and 7 bases had no gene match. The CDR3 sequence: CASSYRQGHNEQFF. As DNA, the CDR3 is TGTGCCAGCAGTTACCGACAGGGTCACAATGAGCAGTTCTTC.

This clonotype was observed a few times. V and J are TRBV6-5 and TRBJ1-6; D perhaps matches TRBD1 (6 bases). The CDR3 sequence is 15 residues long. The V gene lost 6 bases and the J gene lost 9 bases, with 18 bases spanning the gap. Germline loops: CDR1 MNHEY, CDR2 SVGAGI. CDR3 in amino acids: CASRKSGGQVSPLHF. DNA of the CDR3: TGTGCCAGCAGAAAGTCCGGGGGGCAAGTTTCACCCCTCCACTTT.

This clonotype came up a few times. The CDR3 DNA reads as TGTGCCAGCATTCTCTTTCCGGACACGGGGGACACCATATATTTT. This translates into CASILFPDTGDTIYF. The chain is built from TRBV12-3 or TRBV12-4 and TRBJ1-3, with a possible D match to TRBD1 (5 bases). V dropped 7 bases and J dropped 8 bases, with 21 bases sitting between them. This CDR3 spans 15 amino acids.

The chain has TRBV6-1 and TRBJ1-5; D uncertain. CDR1 and CDR2 from the germline V gene are MNHNS and SASEGT. The CDR3 extends over 13 amino acids. Between the trimmed V and J ends, which lost 6 bases and 8 bases, there was a span of 14 bases. CDR3 DNA sequence: TGTGCCAGCAGCACGGGCCCGTGGGAGCCCCAGCATTTT. Protein product: CASSTGPWEPQHF.